One and the same sample provided the 18 T cell receptor beta chains below, sequenced in a study of blood T cell repertoires in COVID-19. Clones were sequenced by immunoSEQ multiplex PCR, and TCRdb holds only the in-frame ones, with some missing. The sample holds 300,000 to 400,000 clones, about nine tenths seen once. Sequenced sample: peripheral blood. These receptor sequences come from a woman in her 70s with COVID-19, enrolled during active disease.

The V call is TRBV2, the J call TRBJ1-6; D is unresolved. The CDR3 runs 15 residues. Per germline, CDR1 SNHLY and CDR2 FYNNEI. V was pared by 7 bases and J by 5 bases, with 15 bases between. Here the CDR3 DNA reads TGTGCCAGCAACCGGAGAAGCACTGATAATTCACCCCTCCACTTT. As protein: CASNRRSTDNSPLHF.

The V and J genes are TRBV18 and TRBJ1-6; D gene uncertain. The germline gives CDR1 KGHSH, CDR2 LQKENI. The ends were cut back, 4 bases at V and 0 bases at J, with 7 bases in the middle. The CDR3 consists of 15 residues. The CDR3, as DNA: TGTGCCAGCTCACGAGAGAGCTCCTATAATTCACCCCTCCACTTT. This encodes CASSRESSYNSPLHF.

The table lists this clone with a few counts. The V call is TRBV28, the J call TRBJ1-5; D is uncertain. The V and J ends lost 2 bases and 1 base respectively, with 12 bases between them. Germline assignment: CDR1 MDHEN and CDR2 SYDVKM. The CDR3 is 16 residues long. The CDR3 DNA reads TGTGCCAGCAGTTTAGTTACGGCGGGGAGCAATCAGCCCCAGCATTTT. It is translated as CASSLVTAGSNQPQHF.

The chain uses TRBV20-1 and TRBJ2-7; 8 bases match TRBD2. The germline V gene encodes CDR1 DFQATT and CDR2 SNEGSKA (reference sequence). The length of the CDR3 is 14 residues. The J segment lost 3 bases and the V segment lost 3 bases, leaving 7 bases of the junction unmatched. CDR3 region: CSASNPAGGYEQYF. DNA of the CDR3: TGCAGTGCTAGTAACCCCGCGGGGGGCTACGAGCAGTACTTC.

The genes are TRBV9 and TRBJ1-1; D is undetermined. The CDR3 contains 14 residues. Germline V gene sequence: CDR1 SGDLS, CDR2 YYNGEE. Trimming left V 5 bases short and J 0 bases short, with 11 bases between. The CDR3 DNA is TGTGCCAGCAGTGCGAACAGCATGAACACTGAAGCTTTCTTT. It codes for CASSANSMNTEAFF.

This clone occurred once. The chain employs TRBV13 and TRBJ2-7, with 7 bases aligning to TRBD1. CDR1 is PRHDT, CDR2 FYEKMQ, per germline (reference sequence). After removal of 5 bases from V and 5 bases from J, the junction contained 6 bases not matched to a gene. CDR3 length: 13 amino acids. CDR3 loop: CASSLIRGHEQYF. CDR3 in DNA: TGTGCCAGCAGCCTCATTAGGGGGCACGAGCAGTACTTC.

The V call is TRBV2, the J call TRBJ2-2; 10 bases are a match to TRBD1. Germline loops: CDR1 SNHLY, CDR2 FYNNEI. The CDR3 is 15 amino acids. V trimming: 4 bases; J trimming: 6 bases; junction bases outside the gene matches: 5. CDR3 region: CASSGRTGGAGELFF. The CDR3 nucleotides are TGTGCCAGCAGTGGGAGGACAGGGGGGGCCGGGGAGCTGTTTTTT.

In this sample, this clone turned up once. This chain connects TRBV27 to TRBJ2-7; 8 positions agree with TRBD2. Germline lookup yields CDR1 MNHEY and CDR2 SMNVEV (reference sequence). The length of the CDR3 is 16 residues. The trim removed 1 base at V and 5 bases at J, leaving 10 bases unmatched. DNA of the CDR3: TGTGCCAGCAGTTTATGGGCTAGCGGGTACGGGGACGAGCAGTACTTC. Its protein is CASSLWASGYGDEQYF.

The chain is built from TRBV6-2 or TRBV6-3 and TRBJ1-2, with 8 bases lining up with TRBD1. J gave up 8 bases and V 5 bases, and 13 bases lay outside the gene matches. Per the germline V gene, CDR1 is MNHEY and CDR2 is SVGEGT. This CDR3 contains 15 residues. Here the CDR3 reads CASSPSPHRGEGYTF. CDR3 bases: TGTGCCAGCAGTCCCAGCCCCCACAGGGGGGAAGGCTACACCTTC.

This chain uses TRBV12-5 with TRBJ1-2; 7 nucleotides agree with TRBD1. V shed 1 base, J shed 13 bases, and the junction held 6 bases outside the gene matches. The CDR3 has 12 residues. Germline CDR1 LGHNT, CDR2 FRNRAP. This chain's CDR3 is CASGLADRELTF. In DNA, the CDR3 is TGTGCTAGTGGTTTGGCCGACAGGGAACTCACCTTC. The entire variable domain, with the rest obtained from reference TRBV12-5 and TRBJ1-2, is as follows: DARVTQTPRHKVTEMGQEVTMRCQPILGHNTVFWYRQTMMQGLELLAYFRNRAPLDDSGMPKDRFSAEMPDATLATLKIQPSEPRDSAVYFCASGLADRELTFGSGTRLTVV.

The V call is TRBV4-1, the J call TRBJ2-6, with D maybe TRBD2 (6 bases). The CDR3 sequence is 19 residues long. Trimming removed 3 bases from V and 2 bases from J, with 20 bases in between. Germline CDR1 MGHRA, CDR2 YSYEKL. The CDR3 protein is CASSHRGALSTPGANVLTF. The CDR3, as DNA: TGCGCCAGCAGCCATCGCGGGGCTTTGAGTACTCCTGGGGCCAACGTCCTGACTTTC.

J is TRBJ1-2 and V is TRBV9; D may be TRBD1 (6 bases). With 0 bases removed from V and 1 base from J, the gap between germline ends came to 13 bases. The CDR3 has 16 amino acids. The germline V gene has CDR1 SGDLS and CDR2 YYNGEE. The CDR3 spells CASSVESGTNNYGYTF. DNA for the CDR3: TGTGCCAGCAGCGTAGAAAGTGGGACAAATAACTATGGCTACACCTTC.

V usage is TRBV7-2 and J usage is TRBJ1-2, with D perhaps matching TRBD1 (6 bases). Germline V gene sequence: CDR1 SGHTA, CDR2 FQGNSA. V was pared by 7 bases and J by 2 bases, with 29 bases between. The CDR3 is 19 residues long. CDR3 region: CASTEVWGRKSSGNYGYTF. Written as DNA, the CDR3 is TGTGCCAGCACCGAAGTGTGGGGGCGAAAGAGTAGTGGGAACTATGGCTACACCTTC.

V gene TRBV18 combines with J gene TRBJ2-7, with 8 nucleotides matching TRBD1. This CDR3 is 17 amino acids long. Germline CDR1 and CDR2: KGHSH and LQKENI. The V and J ends lost 0 bases and 4 bases, in that order; junction bases with no gene match: 11. CDR3 DNA: TGTGCCAGCTCACCACCCGTTAGGACAGGGAAAACTTACGAGCAGTACTTC. It codes for CASSPPVRTGKTYEQYF. Based on the CDR3 plus reference TRBV18 and TRBJ2-7, the full variable domain is NAGVMQNPRHLVRRRGQEARLRCSPMKGHSHVYWYRQLPEEGLKFMVYLQKENIIDESGMPKERFSAEFPKEGPSILRIQQVVRGDSAAYFCASSPPVRTGKTYEQYFGPGTRLTVT.

The rearrangement links TRBV10-3 to TRBJ1-6, with 8 bases identical to TRBD1. Germline CDR1 reads ENHRY; CDR2 reads SYGVKD. V lost 8 bases, J lost 7 bases, and 7 bases stayed unmatched. The CDR3 is 14 amino acids. Here the CDR3 reads CAISQGANNSPLHF. As DNA, the CDR3 is TGTGCCATCTCCCAGGGGGCCAACAATTCACCCCTCCACTTT.

The chain links TRBV10-2 to TRBJ1-2; no clear D gene. V dropped 7 bases and J dropped 4 bases, with 13 bases sitting between them. The CDR3 covers 13 residues. Germline V gene data show CDR1 as WSHSY and CDR2 as SAAADI. The CDR3 spells CASTEAVAYGYTF. The DNA for the CDR3 is TGCGCCAGCACCGAGGCAGTTGCCTATGGCTACACCTTC.

This sequence joins TRBV24-1 and TRBJ2-1; possible D gene TRBD1, 7 bases. V was trimmed by 0 bases and J by 6 bases, leaving 11 bases between them. CDR1 and CDR2 (germline): KGHDR, SFDVKD. CDR3 length equals 15 residues. The CDR3: CATSDLGQEGNEQFF. CDR3 nucleotide sequence: TGTGCCACCAGTGATTTGGGACAGGAGGGCAATGAGCAGTTCTTC.

The chain combines TRBV11-2 with TRBJ2-3, with a weak D call TRBD1 (5 bases). Germline assignment: CDR1 SGHAT and CDR2 FQNNGV. The CDR3 is 14 amino acids. The V end was cut by 5 bases, the J end by 5 bases, with 14 bases between. CDR3 sequence: CASSPRQSGDTQYF. The CDR3 DNA sequence: TGTGCCAGCAGCCCTAGACAGTCCGGAGATACGCAGTATTTT.